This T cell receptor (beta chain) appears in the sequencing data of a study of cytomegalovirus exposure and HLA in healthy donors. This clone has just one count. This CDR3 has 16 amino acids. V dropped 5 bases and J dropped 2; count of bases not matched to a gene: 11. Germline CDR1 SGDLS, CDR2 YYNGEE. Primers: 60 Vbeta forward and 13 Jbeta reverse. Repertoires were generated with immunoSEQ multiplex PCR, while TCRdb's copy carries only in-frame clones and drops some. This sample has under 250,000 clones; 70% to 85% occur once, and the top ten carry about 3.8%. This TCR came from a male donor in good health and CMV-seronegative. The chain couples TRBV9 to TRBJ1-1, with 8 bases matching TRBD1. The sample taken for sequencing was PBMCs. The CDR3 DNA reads TGTGCCAGCAGTGCACCTACAGGGGGAGCTAACACTGAAGCTTTCTTT. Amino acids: CASSAPTGGANTEAFF.